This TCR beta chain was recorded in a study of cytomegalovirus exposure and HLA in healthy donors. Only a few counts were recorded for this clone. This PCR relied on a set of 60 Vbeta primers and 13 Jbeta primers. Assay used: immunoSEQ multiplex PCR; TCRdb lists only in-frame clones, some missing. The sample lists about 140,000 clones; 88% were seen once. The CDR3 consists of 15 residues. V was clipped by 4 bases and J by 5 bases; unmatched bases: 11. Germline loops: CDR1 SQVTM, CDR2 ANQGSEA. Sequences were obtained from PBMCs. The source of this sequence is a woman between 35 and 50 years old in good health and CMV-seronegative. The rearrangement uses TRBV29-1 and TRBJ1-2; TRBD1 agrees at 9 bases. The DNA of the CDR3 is TGCAGCGTTGTGAAGGGCTTGACAGGGGGATATGGCTACACCTTC. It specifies CSVVKGLTGGYGYTF.